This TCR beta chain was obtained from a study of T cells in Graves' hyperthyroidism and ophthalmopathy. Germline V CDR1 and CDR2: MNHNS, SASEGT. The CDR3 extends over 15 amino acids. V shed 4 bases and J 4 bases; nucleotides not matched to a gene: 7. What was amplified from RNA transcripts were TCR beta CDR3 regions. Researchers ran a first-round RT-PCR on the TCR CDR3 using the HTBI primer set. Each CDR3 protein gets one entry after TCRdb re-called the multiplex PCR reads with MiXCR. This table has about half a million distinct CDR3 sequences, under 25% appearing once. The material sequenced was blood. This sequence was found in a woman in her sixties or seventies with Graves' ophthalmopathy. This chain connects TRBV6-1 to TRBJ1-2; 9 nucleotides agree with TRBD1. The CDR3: CASSATGGGSYGYTF. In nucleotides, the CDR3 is TGTGCCAGCAGTGCGACAGGGGGTGGGAGCTATGGCTACACCTTC.